Listed here are 9 T cell receptor beta chains from one sample, sequenced in a study of blood T cell repertoires in COVID-19. The assay was immunoSEQ multiplex PCR, and TCRdb's table has in-frame clones only and misses some. The sample yields a few hundred thousand clones, approximately 87% seen once. The sequencing input was PBMCs or T cells enriched from blood (not recorded which). Receptors were obtained from a woman in her fifties or sixties who had recovered from COVID-19.

The rearrangement uses TRBV20-1 and TRBJ2-7; 8 bases line up with TRBD2. The V gene's germline CDR1 is DFQATT and CDR2 SNEGSKA (reference sequence). The CDR3 runs 15 residues. The V and J ends lost 3 bases and 3 bases, in that order; junction bases with no gene match: 10. CDR3 bases: TGCAGTGCTAGTGCTTGGGGCGGGGGGAACTACGAGCAGTACTTC. Translation gives CSASAWGGGNYEQYF.

This chain uses TRBV10-1 with TRBJ1-1, with 9 bases identical to TRBD1. The CDR3 covers 14 residues. Germline V gene data show CDR1 as WNHNN and CDR2 as SYGVQD (reference sequence). The V gene end was trimmed by 6 bases and the J gene end by 5 bases; junction bases not matched to a gene: 7. CDR3 in amino acids: CASRGGTGRTEAFF. The CDR3 DNA is TGCGCCAGCAGGGGGGGGACAGGGAGGACTGAAGCTTTCTTT.

The genes are TRBV19 and TRBJ1-5, with D unresolved. Trimming left V 5 bases short and J 2 bases short, with 7 bases between. The length of the CDR3 is 13 residues. The germline gives CDR1 LNHDA, CDR2 SQIVND (reference sequence). The CDR3 sequence: CASSFLGNQPQHF. CDR3 nucleotides: TGTGCCAGTAGTTTCCTAGGCAATCAGCCCCAGCATTTT.

The chain links TRBV5-1 to TRBJ2-5; 7 bases map to TRBD2. The CDR3 runs 13 residues. The J segment lost 5 bases and the V segment lost 3 bases, leaving 4 bases of the junction unmatched. Germline V lookup: CDR1 SGHRS, CDR2 YFSETQ. CDR3 in DNA: TGCGCCAGCAGCTCATGGGGAGGGGAGACCCAGTACTTC. Translating gives CASSSWGGETQYF.

The rearrangement links TRBV19 to TRBJ1-5; D remains unclear. The V end was cut by 3 bases, the J end by 2 bases, with 14 bases between. Germline V gene lookup returns CDR1 LNHDA and CDR2 SQIVND (reference sequence). This CDR3 is built from 16 residues. CDR3 in amino acids: CASSIFSVGGNQPQHF. As DNA, the CDR3 is TGTGCCAGTAGTATCTTCAGTGTGGGAGGCAATCAGCCCCAGCATTTT.

The rearrangement uses TRBV28 and TRBJ1-1; D is undetermined. Per germline, CDR1 MDHEN and CDR2 SYDVKM. The CDR3 has 13 amino acids. V shed 4 bases and J shed 5 bases, with 11 bases lying between them. The CDR3, as DNA: TGTGCCAGCAGTTCGGAACCCGGGACTGAAGCTTTCTTT. Its protein product is CASSSEPGTEAFF.

This clone was counted only a few times. The chain uses TRBV27 and TRBJ2-7, with 12 bases fitting TRBD1. CDR1 MNHEY and CDR2 SMNVEV come from the germline V gene (reference sequence). The CDR3 is made up of 15 amino acids. The V segment lost 5 bases and the J segment 2 bases; nucleotides outside the gene matches: 4. CDR3: CASSKGQGAPYEQYF. The DNA for the CDR3 is TGTGCCAGCAGTAAGGGACAGGGGGCCCCCTACGAGCAGTACTTC.

The V gene is TRBV4-1, the J gene TRBJ2-1, with TRBD1 matching 7 bases. Germline V gene data show CDR1 as MGHRA and CDR2 as YSYEKL. Trimming removed 3 bases from V and 3 bases from J; junction bases left unmatched: 8. The CDR3 has 16 amino acids. The CDR3 coding sequence is TGCGCCAGCAGCCACAACCAGGGGGTTCGCTACAATGAGCAGTTCTTC. It encodes CASSHNQGVRYNEQFF.

V is TRBV7-3 and J is TRBJ2-3; possible D gene TRBD2, 6 bases. V was shortened by 5 bases and J by 0 bases, with 15 bases between the two germline ends. Looked up from germline, CDR1 is SGHTA and CDR2 is FQGTGA. The CDR3 is 16 amino acids. CDR3 nucleotide sequence: TGTGCCAGCAGCCGGCGGGGCGGGGCTAGCACAGATACGCAGTATTTT. As protein: CASSRRGGASTDTQYF.